The next 28 T cell receptor beta chains were all read from a single sample in a study of T cell repertoires in cytomegalovirus infection. TCRdb itself ran the reads through MiXCR, one entry per CDR3 protein. The table has around 630,000 distinct CDR3 sequences, 20% to 25% seen once. Sequencing was done on a sample of CD8+ T cells from PBMCs. Every receptor here comes from a human donor in good health (CMV status not recorded). Some clones in this sample may be carry-over from other donors' samples.

The J gene is TRBJ2-1, the V gene TRBV5-4; either TRBD1 or TRBD2 may fit D (5 bases each). Germline V CDR1 and CDR2: SGHNT, YYREEE (reference sequence). This CDR3 is 14 amino acids long. Trimming took off 4 bases at V and 7 bases at J, with 15 bases between the two ends. This CDR3 reads CASSTLAGGNEQFF. The CDR3 nucleotides are TGTGCCAGCAGCACTCTAGCTGGGGGAAATGAGCAGTTCTTC.

V is TRBV28 and J is TRBJ1-4, with TRBD1 as a possible D gene (5 bases). Trimming stripped 3 bases from V and 8 bases from J, with 16 bases between. This CDR3 contains 15 residues. CDR1 is MDHEN and CDR2 is SYDVKM in the germline V gene. The CDR3 protein is CASSFAQGAGEKLFF. DNA for the CDR3: TGTGCCAGCAGTTTTGCTCAGGGTGCAGGCGAAAAACTGTTTTTT.

CDR3 amino acids: CASSFLDRGQYNEQFF. CDR3 nucleotide sequence: TGTGCCAGCAGTTTCCTGGACAGGGGTCAGTACAATGAGCAGTTCTTC. The chain recombines TRBV27 with TRBJ2-1, with 9 positions matching TRBD1. Germline-derived CDR1 and CDR2 are MNHEY and SMNVEV (reference sequence). Trimming took 3 bases from V and 4 from J; bases not matched to a gene: 7. This CDR3 contains 16 residues.

The chain carries TRBV20-1 and TRBJ2-3; the D is unclear. This CDR3 has 14 residues. The germline CDR1 and CDR2 sequences are DFQATT and SNEGSKA (reference sequence). V was shortened by 0 bases and J by 6 bases, with 13 bases between the two germline ends. Written as DNA, the CDR3 is TGCAGTGCTAGAGACAGAACCTTCAGGGATACGCAGTATTTT. This gives the protein CSARDRTFRDTQYF.

This clonotype was observed a few times. CDR3 DNA: TGTGCCAGCAGTTATGCGGGGGGCACAGATACGCAGTATTTT. Residues: CASSYAGGTDTQYF. V usage is TRBV6-6 and J usage is TRBJ2-3; TRBD2 aligns across 7 bases. The CDR3 runs 14 residues. Germline V gene sequence: CDR1 MNHNY, CDR2 SVGAGI (reference sequence). V was pared by 3 bases and J by 1 base, with 1 base of the junction left unmatched.

In its sample, this clonotype was seen many times. V gene TRBV7-2 combines with J gene TRBJ2-3; tentatively, D is TRBD1 (5 bases). Trimming left V 5 bases short and J 2 bases short, with 11 bases between. CDR3 length: 14 amino acids. Germline CDR1 and CDR2: SGHTA and FQGNSA. CDR3 nucleotide sequence: TGTGCCAGCAGCCCCCTGGGGCCCACAGATACGCAGTATTTT. Its translation: CASSPLGPTDTQYF.

V usage is TRBV27 and J usage is TRBJ2-1; 9 nucleotides agree with TRBD1. CDR1 and CDR2 from the germline V gene are MNHEY and SMNVEV (reference sequence). There are 15 residues in the CDR3. The V segment lost 5 bases and the J segment 7 bases; nucleotides outside the gene matches: 9. Here the CDR3 reads CASSPTGGWRNEQFF. CDR3 DNA: TGTGCCAGCAGTCCTACAGGGGGCTGGAGGAATGAGCAGTTCTTC.

The chain uses TRBV6-4 and TRBJ1-1, with a possible D match to TRBD1 (6 bases). V was pared by 2 bases and J by 1 base, with 8 bases between. Germline V gives CDR1 MRHNA, CDR2 SNTAGT. The CDR3 totals 14 residues. CDR3 sequence: CASSDRGGNTEAFF. CDR3 sequence (DNA): TGTGCCAGCAGTGACAGGGGGGGGAACACTGAAGCTTTCTTT.

The table lists this clonotype with a few counts. This chain joins TRBV11-2 and TRBJ2-7; 7 nucleotides agree with TRBD1. J lost 2 bases, V lost 5 bases, and 12 bases had no gene match. The CDR3 totals 16 residues. Germline loops: CDR1 SGHAT, CDR2 FQNNGV. The CDR3 region is CASSPRRTGKAYEQYF. As DNA, the CDR3 is TGTGCCAGCAGCCCGCGGAGGACAGGCAAGGCCTACGAGCAGTACTTC.

This chain connects TRBV6-2 or TRBV6-3 to TRBJ2-7; D is ambiguous. Germline V gene lookup returns CDR1 MNHEY and CDR2 SVGEGT. V shed 4 bases and J shed 0 bases, with 10 bases lying between them. CDR3 size: 14 residues. CDR3: CASSFTDLSYEQYV. CDR3 DNA sequence: TGTGCCAGCAGTTTTACAGACCTCTCCTACGAGCAGTACGTC.

This clonotype was seen a few times. The chain recombines TRBV4-2 with TRBJ1-1; TRBD1 might be the D (5 bases). The CDR3 runs to 14 residues. V lost 0 bases and J lost 4, with 9 bases in between. From germline, CDR1 is LGHNA and CDR2 YNFKEQ. CDR3 loop: CASSQEGHGTEAFF. The CDR3 DNA follows: TGTGCCAGCAGCCAAGAGGGGCACGGCACTGAAGCTTTCTTT.

The chain carries TRBV6-5 and TRBJ2-1; possibly TRBD2 for D (5 bases). Germline CDR1 is MNHEY and CDR2 is SVGAGI. The CDR3 has 16 amino acids. V lost 2 bases to trimming and J lost 4 bases, with 15 bases between them. For the CDR3, the DNA is TGTGCCAGCAGTTACCCTGCCACGGGGTTTTACAATGAGCAGTTCTTC. Translating gives CASSYPATGFYNEQFF.

As for this clonotype: At one of its ends the junction is not consistent with the germline gene, which may arise from a read error. This chain joins TRBV6-2 or TRBV6-3 and TRBJ1-5; 9 nucleotides match TRBD1. The CDR3 is 17 amino acids. Germline CDR1 MNHEY, CDR2 SVGEGT. The CDR3 here is CANSSSTGGLRNQPQHF. The CDR3 region has the DNA TGTGCCAACAGTTCGAGTACAGGGGGCCTCCGTAATCAGCCCCAGCATTTT.

The chain is built from TRBV28 and TRBJ2-7, with D possibly TRBD2 on 7 matching bases. The CDR3 is made up of 15 amino acids. Germline V gene lookup returns CDR1 MDHEN and CDR2 SYDVKM. V lost 5 bases and J lost 3, with 17 bases in between. The CDR3 reads CASSPTGGYGYEQYV. Here the CDR3 DNA reads TGTGCCAGCAGTCCGACGGGGGGCTACGGCTACGAGCAGTACGTC.

The chain joins TRBV28 to TRBJ2-5; a possible D gene is TRBD1 (5 bases). Germline assignment: CDR1 MDHEN and CDR2 SYDVKM. The CDR3 spans 15 residues. The V gene lost 5 bases and the J gene lost 3 bases, with 16 bases spanning the gap. The CDR3 protein is CASSLWRQDKETQYF. The CDR3 DNA reads as TGTGCCAGCAGTCTTTGGCGGCAGGACAAAGAGACCCAGTACTTC.

At least ten counts were recorded for this clonotype. The V and J genes are TRBV6-2 or TRBV6-3 and TRBJ2-2; TRBD1 matches 7 bases. With 5 bases clipped from V and 6 bases from J, the junction kept 3 bases outside the gene matches. CDR3 size: 13 residues. CDR1 is MNHEY and CDR2 is SVGEGT in the germline V gene. This CDR3 reads CASSRGPPGELFF. In nucleotides, the CDR3 is TGTGCCAGCAGTAGGGGGCCACCCGGGGAGCTGTTTTTT.

This chain joins TRBV19 and TRBJ1-1; the D is unclear. V was trimmed by 7 bases and J by 0 bases, leaving 12 bases between them. The CDR3 consists of 14 residues. In germline, CDR1 is LNHDA, CDR2 SQIVND (reference sequence). The DNA of the CDR3 is TGTGCCAGTAAAGCCGGTCTTTTGAACACTGAAGCTTTCTTT. Protein sequence: CASKAGLLNTEAFF.

This clonotype was found a few times. The chain carries TRBV5-4 and TRBJ1-1; D is unresolved. This CDR3 comprises 13 residues. Trimming pared 4 bases from V and 5 bases from J, leaving 12 bases between. CDR1 SGHNT and CDR2 YYREEE come from the germline V gene (reference sequence). In DNA, the CDR3 is TGTGCCAGCAGCCCTGGGGAGTTGACTGAAGCTTTCTTT. Translating gives CASSPGELTEAFF.

The chain recombines TRBV12-3 or TRBV12-4 with TRBJ2-1; a weak D match, TRBD2 (5 bases). V shed 7 bases and J shed 8 bases, with 18 bases lying between them. The CDR3 has 14 residues. CDR3 coding DNA: TGTGCCAGCACCCCTCCGGGGATAGATTATGAGCAGTTCTTC. It is translated as CASTPPGIDYEQFF.

This clonotype was counted a few times. The chain is built from TRBV11-3 and TRBJ2-1; tentative D call: TRBD2 (6 bases). The germline CDR1 and CDR2 sequences are SGHNT and YENEEA. The CDR3 covers 13 residues. Trimming left V 1 base short and J 8 bases short, with 9 bases between. For the CDR3, the DNA is TGTGCCAGCAGCTTAGCCCGGAGGGATGAGCAGTTCTTC. It translates to CASSLARRDEQFF.

The CDR3 DNA reads as TGTGCCAGCAGTACACTCCCGGGACAGGGGCGGAATGAGCAGTTCTTC. It translates to CASSTLPGQGRNEQFF. The chain recombines TRBV28 with TRBJ2-1; 10 bases are shared with TRBD1. The CDR3 spans 16 residues. Germline V gene sequence: CDR1 MDHEN, CDR2 SYDVKM. V shed 5 bases, J shed 7 bases, and the junction held 11 bases outside the gene matches.

This clonotype was observed a handful of times. The V and J genes are TRBV12-3 or TRBV12-4 and TRBJ1-1; D is uncertain. Trimming pared 5 bases from V and 0 bases from J, leaving 10 bases between. The CDR3 spans 14 residues. DNA for the CDR3: TGTGCCAGCAGTCCTTTATCGGTGAACACTGAAGCTTTCTTT. Its protein is CASSPLSVNTEAFF.

This clonotype has ten or more counts. This chain joins TRBV28 and TRBJ2-4, with D tentatively TRBD2 (7 bases). Deletions cut 2 bases from V and 3 bases from J, with 14 bases between. Germline loops: CDR1 MDHEN, CDR2 SYDVKM. The CDR3 sequence is 16 residues long. The CDR3 region is CASSLRRGRDKNIQYF. As DNA, the CDR3 is TGTGCCAGCAGTTTAAGGCGGGGGCGGGACAAAAACATTCAGTACTTC.

The chain links TRBV2 to TRBJ1-5; no firm D call. Germline V gives CDR1 SNHLY, CDR2 FYNNEI. Between the trimmed V and J ends, which lost 7 bases and 3 bases, there was a span of 10 bases. This CDR3 contains 13 residues. In DNA, the CDR3 is TGTGCCAGCATACGGAGTTACAATCAGCCCCAGCATTTT. Translated: CASIRSYNQPQHF.

The sample holds many counts of this clonotype. The chain employs TRBV28 and TRBJ1-1; D possibly corresponds to TRBD1 (5 bases). Germline V gene data show CDR1 as MDHEN and CDR2 as SYDVKM. The CDR3 covers 12 residues. The V and J ends lost 8 bases and 1 base respectively, with 8 bases between them. CDR3 DNA sequence: TGTGCCAGCCGCAGGGAGAACACTGAAGCTTTCTTT. It specifies CASRRENTEAFF. Based on the CDR3 plus reference TRBV28 and TRBJ1-1, the full variable domain is DVKVTQSSRYLVKRTGEKVFLECVQDMDHENMFWYRQDPGLGLRLIYFSYDVKMKEKGDIPEGYSVSREKKERFSLILESASTNQTSMYLCASRRENTEAFFGQGTRLTVV.

V is TRBV14 and J is TRBJ2-1, with D hard to call. The CDR3 spans 16 residues. Trimming pared 0 bases from V and 7 bases from J, leaving 16 bases between. Germline V gene sequence: CDR1 SGHDN, CDR2 FVKESK. CDR3 residues: CASSQDLMTRLNEQFF. The CDR3 DNA sequence: TGTGCCAGCAGCCAAGATCTTATGACAAGGCTGAATGAGCAGTTCTTC.

This clonotype was seen only a few times. It may be a read error: a sequence one base away is much more abundant. V gene TRBV7-8 combines with J gene TRBJ2-1, with D maybe TRBD1 (7 bases). V lost 0 bases, J lost 3 bases, and 15 bases lay in between. The length of the CDR3 is 17 residues. Per the germline V gene, CDR1 is SGHVS and CDR2 is FQNEAQ. In nucleotides, the CDR3 is TGTGCCAGCAGCTTAGCGCCCCAGCAGGGGGGCTACAATGAGCAGTTCTTC. Translating it yields CASSLAPQQGGYNEQFF.

This clonotype has only a few counts. The genes are TRBV29-1 and TRBJ2-2; D unresolved. Germline assignment: CDR1 SQVTM and CDR2 ANQGSEA. The CDR3 is 13 residues long. Trimming removed 4 bases at V and 1 base at J, with 7 bases between. CDR3 sequence reads: CSVVQENTGELFF. CDR3 coding DNA: TGCAGCGTTGTCCAGGAGAACACCGGGGAGCTGTTTTTT.